These 14 T cell receptor beta chains were all obtained from the same sample, sequenced in a study of control samples from healthy donors and cancer patients (dated by TCRdb to 2019 to 2021). Library construction relied on the immunoSEQ multiplex PCR assay. The source is immuneACCESS, and TCRdb retained only in-frame sequences with V and J called. Part of the clones is not carried over; for the studies checked, unresolved V genes explain less than half of this, and the remainder is unexplained. The sample table lists around 250,000 clones, around 80% of them with a count of one. The biggest ten clones account for more than 10% of the sample. Sequenced: PBMCs. The receptors derive from a woman aged 60 to 75 with lung cancer.

The chain recombines TRBV5-1 with TRBJ2-7; D ambiguous. V gave up 3 bases and J gave up 1 base, with 8 bases separating them. The CDR3 is 13 residues long. CDR1 is SGHRS and CDR2 is YFSETQ in the germline V gene. CDR3 in amino acids: CASSSGSSYEQYF. The CDR3 DNA is TGCGCCAGCAGCTCCGGGTCGTCCTACGAGCAGTACTTC. Based on the CDR3 plus reference TRBV5-1 and TRBJ2-7, the full variable domain is KAGVTQTPRYLIKTRGQQVTLSCSPISGHRSVSWYQQTPGQGLQFLFEYFSETQRNKGNFPGRFSGRQFSNSRSEMNVSTLELGDSALYLCASSSGSSYEQYFGPGTRLTVT.

The rearrangement uses TRBV7-9 and TRBJ1-1; a weak D match, TRBD1 (5 bases). The CDR3 is 15 amino acids. Trimming cost V 1 base and J 2 bases, with 11 bases left between them. Looked up from germline, CDR1 is SEHNR and CDR2 is FQNEAQ (reference sequence). The DNA for the CDR3 is TGTGCCAGCAGCTTAGGGGGCGGGTCAAACACTGAAGCTTTCTTT. Residues: CASSLGGGSNTEAFF.

The rearrangement links TRBV27 to TRBJ1-6; a weak D match, TRBD1 (5 bases). V lost 4 bases to trimming and J lost 4 bases, with 5 bases between them. This CDR3 is built from 13 residues. Germline-derived CDR1 and CDR2 are MNHEY and SMNVEV (reference sequence). The CDR3 protein is CASSSGYNSPLHF. The CDR3 region has the DNA TGTGCCAGCAGTTCAGGGTATAATTCACCCCTCCACTTT.

This chain links TRBV24-1 with TRBJ2-1; D is undetermined. Trimming shortened V by 5 bases and J by 7 bases, and 8 bases separated the two germline ends. This CDR3 is built from 12 residues. The germline CDR1 and CDR2 sequences are KGHDR and SFDVKD. DNA of the CDR3: TGTGCCACCAGTGGTAGAAGTAATGAGCAGTTCTTC. Translating gives CATSGRSNEQFF.

V usage is TRBV24-1 and J usage is TRBJ2-3, with D perhaps being TRBD1 or TRBD2 (5 bases each). Per the germline V gene, CDR1 is KGHDR and CDR2 is SFDVKD. V lost 3 bases and J 5 bases, leaving 8 bases between the germline ends. The CDR3 sequence is 13 residues long. CDR3 nucleotides: TGTGCCACCAGTGATCGGGGCGGAGATACGCAGTATTTT. Its protein product is CATSDRGGDTQYF.

This chain joins TRBV4-1 and TRBJ2-1; 11 bases map to TRBD2. CDR1 and CDR2 from the germline V gene are MGHRA and YSYEKL. This CDR3 comprises 16 residues. V trimming: 1 base; J trimming: 4 bases; junction bases outside the gene matches: 3. The DNA for the CDR3 is TGCGCCAGCAGCCAAGTACTAGCGGGGGCGTACAATGAGCAGTTCTTC. Its translation: CASSQVLAGAYNEQFF.

The rearrangement joins TRBV11-2 to TRBJ2-7, with 7 positions matching TRBD2. There are 17 residues in the CDR3. Per germline, CDR1 SGHAT and CDR2 FQNNGV. Germline trimming cut 5 bases from V and 0 bases from J; bases unmatched to any gene: 13. CDR3 in amino acids: CASSPSYGSGFSYEQYF. The CDR3 coding sequence is TGTGCCAGCAGCCCCTCCTATGGTAGCGGGTTCTCCTACGAGCAGTACTTC.

The table lists this clone with a count of one. This chain links TRBV5-1 with TRBJ2-7, with D uncertain. The CDR3 contains 15 residues. Trimming shortened V by 3 bases and J by 2 bases, and 15 bases separated the two germline ends. The V gene's germline CDR1 is SGHRS and CDR2 YFSETQ. The CDR3 DNA is TGCGCCAGCAGCTCCGAGGTGGCTGGCACCTACGAGCAGTACTTC. It yields the protein CASSSEVAGTYEQYF.

The chain combines TRBV4-1 with TRBJ2-3, with TRBD2 identical over 8 bases. The J segment lost 4 bases and the V segment lost 2 bases, leaving 11 bases of the junction unmatched. The CDR3 spans 17 residues. Germline V gene lookup returns CDR1 MGHRA and CDR2 YSYEKL. The DNA of the CDR3 is TGCGCCAGCAGCCAACTCACCGGGACTAGAGGATCAGATACGCAGTATTTT. Translation: CASSQLTGTRGSDTQYF.

The chain has TRBV7-8 and TRBJ1-3; 7 nucleotides match TRBD1. With V trimmed by 2 bases and J by 4 bases, 8 bases remained unmatched. Germline V CDR1 and CDR2: SGHVS, FQNEAQ. This CDR3 comprises 16 residues. The CDR3 coding sequence is TGTGCCAGCAGCTTATGGACAGGCACCCTAGGAAACACCATATATTTT. Encoded protein: CASSLWTGTLGNTIYF.

This chain links TRBV5-1 with TRBJ1-2; weak D call: TRBD1 (6 bases). Per the germline V gene, CDR1 is SGHRS and CDR2 is YFSETQ. This CDR3 spans 15 amino acids. With 0 bases removed from V and 4 bases from J, the gap between germline ends came to 13 bases. CDR3 sequence reads: CASSLDQGTFYGYTF. As DNA, the CDR3 is TGCGCCAGCAGCTTGGACCAGGGGACCTTCTATGGCTACACCTTC.

The chain has TRBV7-3 and TRBJ1-4; the D is unclear. V was cut by 4 bases and J by 8 bases, with 11 bases left in between. The CDR3 loop spans 13 amino acids. Germline V gene lookup returns CDR1 SGHTA and CDR2 FQGTGA. In nucleotides, the CDR3 is TGTGCCAGCAGCTCTACACCCGACGAAAAACTGTTTTTT. This gives the protein CASSSTPDEKLFF.

Regarding this clone: The junction departs from germline at one end; a sequencing error may be responsible. The sample carries other DNA sequences with the same CDR3. The chain combines TRBV10-3 with TRBJ2-1, with TRBD2 matching 8 bases. The CDR3 runs to 17 residues. Germline values: CDR1 ENHRY, CDR2 SYGVKD. The CDR3 region is CPIRAGGGGTGSNEQFF. DNA of the CDR3: TGCCCCATCCGGGCGGGGGGCGGGGGCACAGGGTCGAATGAGCAGTTCTTC.

This sequence joins TRBV7-9 and TRBJ1-1; tentatively, D is TRBD1 (6 bases). Trimming left V 7 bases short and J 3 bases short, with 18 bases between. The CDR3 runs 15 residues. Looked up from germline, CDR1 is SEHNR and CDR2 is FQNEAQ (reference sequence). The chain's CDR3 is CASTPRGAEDTEAFF. The DNA for the CDR3 is TGTGCCAGCACGCCTCGGGGGGCTGAGGACACTGAAGCTTTCTTT.